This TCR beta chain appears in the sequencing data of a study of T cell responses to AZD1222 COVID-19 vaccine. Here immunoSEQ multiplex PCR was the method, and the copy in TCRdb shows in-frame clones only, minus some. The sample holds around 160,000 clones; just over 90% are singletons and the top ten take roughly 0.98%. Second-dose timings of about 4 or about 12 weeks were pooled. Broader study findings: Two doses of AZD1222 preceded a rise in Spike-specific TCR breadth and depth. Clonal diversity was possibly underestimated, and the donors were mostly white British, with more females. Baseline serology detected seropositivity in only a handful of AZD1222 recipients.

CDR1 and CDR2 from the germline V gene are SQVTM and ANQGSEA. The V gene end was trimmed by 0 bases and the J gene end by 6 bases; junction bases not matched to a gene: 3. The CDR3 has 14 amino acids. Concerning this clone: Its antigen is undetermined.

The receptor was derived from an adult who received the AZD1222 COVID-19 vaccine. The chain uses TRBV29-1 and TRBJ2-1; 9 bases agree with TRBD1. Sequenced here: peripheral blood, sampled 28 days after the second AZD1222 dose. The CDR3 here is CSVEDATGGNEQFF. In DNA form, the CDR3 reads TGCAGCGTTGAAGACGCGACAGGGGGCAATGAGCAGTTCTTC.